This TCR beta chain was documented in a study of T cell repertoires in ileal Crohn's disease. Looking at the study overall: Every patient was operated on for stricturing (roughly 60%) or penetrating (39%) complications.

Clones were sequenced by immunoSEQ multiplex PCR, and TCRdb holds only the in-frame ones, with some missing. The sample has around 14,000 clones, about two thirds seen once. Trimming shortened V by 3 bases and J by 1 base, and 10 bases separated the two germline ends. This CDR3 has 14 residues. Germline lookup yields CDR1 SGHRS and CDR2 YFSETQ. The chain carries TRBV5-1 and TRBJ2-5, with a tentative D call TRBD1 (6 bases). The origin of this receptor is an adult with Crohn's disease. Sequencing was carried out using ileal tissue. The CDR3 DNA reads TGCGCCAGCAGCTCCGGACAGTTCCAAGAGACCCAGTACTTC. This encodes CASSSGQFQETQYF. The full variable domain, completed using reference TRBV5-1 and TRBJ2-5, is KAGVTQTPRYLIKTRGQQVTLSCSPISGHRSVSWYQQTPGQGLQFLFEYFSETQRNKGNFPGRFSGRQFSNSRSEMNVSTLELGDSALYLCASSSGQFQETQYFGPGTRLLVL.